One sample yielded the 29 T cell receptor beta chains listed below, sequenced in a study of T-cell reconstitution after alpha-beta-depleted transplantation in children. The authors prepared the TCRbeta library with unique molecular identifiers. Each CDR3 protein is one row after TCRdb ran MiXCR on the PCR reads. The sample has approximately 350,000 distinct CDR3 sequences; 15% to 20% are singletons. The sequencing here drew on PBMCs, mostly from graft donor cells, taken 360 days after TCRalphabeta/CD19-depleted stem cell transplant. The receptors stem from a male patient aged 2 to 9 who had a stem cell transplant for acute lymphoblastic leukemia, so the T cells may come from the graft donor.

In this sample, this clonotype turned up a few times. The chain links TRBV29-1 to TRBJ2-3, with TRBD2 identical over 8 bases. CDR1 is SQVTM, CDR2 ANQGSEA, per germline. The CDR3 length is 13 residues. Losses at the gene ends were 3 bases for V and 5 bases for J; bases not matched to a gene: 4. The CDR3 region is CSVEGLVEDTQYF. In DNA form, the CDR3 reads TGCAGCGTTGAGGGACTAGTTGAAGATACGCAGTATTTT.

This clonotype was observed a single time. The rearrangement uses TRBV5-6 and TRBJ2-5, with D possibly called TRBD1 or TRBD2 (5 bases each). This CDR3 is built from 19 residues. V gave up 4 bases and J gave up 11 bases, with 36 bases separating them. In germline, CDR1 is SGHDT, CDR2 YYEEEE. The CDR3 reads CASSARPTGLMGPAGGQYF. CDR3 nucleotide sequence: TGTGCCAGCAGCGCACGACCCACAGGTTTGATGGGACCTGCAGGTGGTCAGTACTTC.

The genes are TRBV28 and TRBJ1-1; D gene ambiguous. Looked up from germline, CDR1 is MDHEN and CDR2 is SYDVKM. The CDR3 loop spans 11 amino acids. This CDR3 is CAAERNTEAFF. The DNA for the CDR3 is TGTGCAGCCGAAAGAAACACTGAAGCTTTCTTT.

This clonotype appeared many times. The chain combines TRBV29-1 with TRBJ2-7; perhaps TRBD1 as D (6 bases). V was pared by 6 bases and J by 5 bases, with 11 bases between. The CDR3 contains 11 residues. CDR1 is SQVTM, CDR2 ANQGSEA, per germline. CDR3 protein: CSVTGSNEQYF. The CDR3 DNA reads TGCAGCGTAACAGGGTCCAACGAGCAGTACTTC.

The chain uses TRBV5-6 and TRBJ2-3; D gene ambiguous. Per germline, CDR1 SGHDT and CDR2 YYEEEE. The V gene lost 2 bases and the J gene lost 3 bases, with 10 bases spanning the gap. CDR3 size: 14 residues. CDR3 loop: CASSFERLTDTQYF. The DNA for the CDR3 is TGTGCCAGCAGCTTTGAGAGGTTGACAGATACGCAGTATTTT.

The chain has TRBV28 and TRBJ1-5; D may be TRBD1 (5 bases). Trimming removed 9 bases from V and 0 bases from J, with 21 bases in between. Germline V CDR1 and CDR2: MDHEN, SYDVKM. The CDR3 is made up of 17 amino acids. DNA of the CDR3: TGTGCCAGGGGCCCCGGGACGGATTACTATAGCAATCAGCCCCAGCATTTT. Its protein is CARGPGTDYYSNQPQHF. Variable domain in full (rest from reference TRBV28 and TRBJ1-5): DVKVTQSSRYLVKRTGEKVFLECVQDMDHENMFWYRQDPGLGLRLIYFSYDVKMKEKGDIPEGYSVSREKKERFSLILESASTNQTSMYLCARGPGTDYYSNQPQHFGDGTRLSIL.

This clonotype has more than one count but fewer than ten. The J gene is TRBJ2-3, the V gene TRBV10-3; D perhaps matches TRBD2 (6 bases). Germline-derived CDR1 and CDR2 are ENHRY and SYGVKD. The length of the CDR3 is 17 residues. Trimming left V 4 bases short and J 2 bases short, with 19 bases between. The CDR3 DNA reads TGTGCCATCAGTGCCCCGGGGGTAGGGCTACTCACAGATACGCAGTATTTT. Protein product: CAISAPGVGLLTDTQYF.

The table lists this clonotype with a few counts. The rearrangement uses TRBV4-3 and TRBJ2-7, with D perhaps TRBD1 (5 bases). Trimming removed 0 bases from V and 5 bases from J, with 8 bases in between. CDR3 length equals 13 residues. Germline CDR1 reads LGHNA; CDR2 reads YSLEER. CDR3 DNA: TGCGCCAGCAGCCAAGACAGGGCCGACGAGCAGTACTTC. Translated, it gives CASSQDRADEQYF.

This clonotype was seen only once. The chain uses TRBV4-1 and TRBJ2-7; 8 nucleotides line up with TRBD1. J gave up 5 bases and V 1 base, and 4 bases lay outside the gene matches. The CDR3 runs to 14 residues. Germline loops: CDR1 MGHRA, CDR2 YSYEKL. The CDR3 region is CASSQAGGRDEQYF. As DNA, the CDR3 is TGCGCCAGCAGCCAAGCAGGGGGCCGGGACGAGCAGTACTTC.

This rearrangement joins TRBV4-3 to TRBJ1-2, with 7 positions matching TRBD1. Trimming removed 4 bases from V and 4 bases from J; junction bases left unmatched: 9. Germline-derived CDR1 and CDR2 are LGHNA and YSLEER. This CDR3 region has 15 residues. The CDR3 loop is CASSPHTTGAYGYTF. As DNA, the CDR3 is TGCGCCAGCAGCCCACACACTACAGGGGCCTATGGCTACACCTTC.

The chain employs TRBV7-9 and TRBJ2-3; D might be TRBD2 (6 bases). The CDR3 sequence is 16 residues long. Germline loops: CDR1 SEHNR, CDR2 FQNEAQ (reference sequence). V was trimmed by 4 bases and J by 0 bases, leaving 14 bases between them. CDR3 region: CASSSNSGTSTDTQYF. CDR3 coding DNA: TGTGCCAGCAGCTCTAATAGCGGAACTAGCACAGATACGCAGTATTTT.

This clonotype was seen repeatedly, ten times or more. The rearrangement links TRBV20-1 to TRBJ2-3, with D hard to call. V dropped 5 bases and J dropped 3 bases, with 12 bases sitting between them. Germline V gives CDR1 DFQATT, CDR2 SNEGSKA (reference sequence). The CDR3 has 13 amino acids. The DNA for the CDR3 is TGCAGTGCTCCCTATAGTTCTACAGATACGCAGTATTTT. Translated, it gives CSAPYSSTDTQYF.

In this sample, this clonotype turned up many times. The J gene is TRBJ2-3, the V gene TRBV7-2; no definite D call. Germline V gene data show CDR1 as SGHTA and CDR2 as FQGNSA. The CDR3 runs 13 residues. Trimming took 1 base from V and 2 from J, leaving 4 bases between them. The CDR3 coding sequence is TGTGCCAGCAGCTTAGGGTTCACAGATACGCAGTATTTT. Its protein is CASSLGFTDTQYF.

The CDR3 spells CASSEWGMNTEAFF. The CDR3 DNA sequence: TGTGCCAGCAGTGAGTGGGGGATGAACACTGAAGCTTTCTTT. The chain links TRBV2 to TRBJ1-1; possible D gene TRBD1, 5 bases. Germline V gene lookup returns CDR1 SNHLY and CDR2 FYNNEI. Trimming cost V 3 bases and J 0 bases, with 8 bases left between them. The CDR3 has 14 amino acids.

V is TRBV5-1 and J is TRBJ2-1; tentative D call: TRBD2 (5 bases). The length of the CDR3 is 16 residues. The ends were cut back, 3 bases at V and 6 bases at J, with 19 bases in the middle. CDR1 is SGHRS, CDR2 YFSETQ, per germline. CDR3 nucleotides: TGCGCCAGCAGCTCGGAGCGGAACCTACTAGGCAATGAGCAGTTCTTC. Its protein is CASSSERNLLGNEQFF. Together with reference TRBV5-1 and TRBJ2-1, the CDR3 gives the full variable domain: KAGVTQTPRYLIKTRGQQVTLSCSPISGHRSVSWYQQTPGQGLQFLFEYFSETQRNKGNFPGRFSGRQFSNSRSEMNVSTLELGDSALYLCASSSERNLLGNEQFFGPGTRLTVL.

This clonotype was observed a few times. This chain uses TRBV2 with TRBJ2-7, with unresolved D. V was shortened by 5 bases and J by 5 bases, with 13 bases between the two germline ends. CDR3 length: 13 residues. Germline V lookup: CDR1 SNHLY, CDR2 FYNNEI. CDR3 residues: CASSQTPRNEQYF. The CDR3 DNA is TGTGCCAGCAGTCAGACCCCTAGAAACGAGCAGTACTTC.

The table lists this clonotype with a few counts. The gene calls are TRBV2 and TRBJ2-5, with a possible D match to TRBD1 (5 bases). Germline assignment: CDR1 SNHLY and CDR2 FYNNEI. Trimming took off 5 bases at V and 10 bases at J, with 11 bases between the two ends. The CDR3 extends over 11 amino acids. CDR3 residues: CASSLDSLQYF. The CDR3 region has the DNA TGTGCCAGCAGTCTTGACAGTCTCCAGTACTTC.

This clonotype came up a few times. This CDR3 is CAISEKGSETQYF. Written as DNA, the CDR3 is TGTGCCATCAGTGAAAAGGGGTCAGAGACCCAGTACTTC. The chain recombines TRBV10-3 with TRBJ2-5; maybe TRBD1 (5 bases). V was clipped by 3 bases and J by 4 bases, with 9 bases between them. The CDR3 consists of 13 residues. Germline lookup yields CDR1 ENHRY and CDR2 SYGVKD.

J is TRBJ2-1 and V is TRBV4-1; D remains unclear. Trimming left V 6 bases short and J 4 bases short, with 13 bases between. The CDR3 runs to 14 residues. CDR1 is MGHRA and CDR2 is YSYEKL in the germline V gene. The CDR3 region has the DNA TGCGCCAGCAGGTCCCCGGGCCTATACAATGAGCAGTTCTTC. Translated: CASRSPGLYNEQFF.

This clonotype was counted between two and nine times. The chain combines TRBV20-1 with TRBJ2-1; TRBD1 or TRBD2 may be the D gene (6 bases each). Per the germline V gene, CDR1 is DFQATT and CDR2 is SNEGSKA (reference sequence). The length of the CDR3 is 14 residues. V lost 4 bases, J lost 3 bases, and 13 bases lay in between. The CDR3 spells CSATGGGDYNEQFF. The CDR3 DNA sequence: TGCAGTGCTACCGGGGGCGGGGACTACAATGAGCAGTTCTTC.

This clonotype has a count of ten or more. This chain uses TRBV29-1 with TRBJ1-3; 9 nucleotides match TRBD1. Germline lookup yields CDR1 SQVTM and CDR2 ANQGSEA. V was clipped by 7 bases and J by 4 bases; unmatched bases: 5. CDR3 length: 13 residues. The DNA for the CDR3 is TGCAGCGCGACGGACAGGGGAGGAAACACCATATATTTT. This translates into CSATDRGGNTIYF. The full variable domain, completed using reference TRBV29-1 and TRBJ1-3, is SAVISQKPSRDICQRGTSLTIQCQVDSQVTMMFWYRQQPGQSLTLIATANQGSEATYESGFVIDKFPISRPNLTFSTLTVSNMSPEDSSIYLCSATDRGGNTIYFGEGSWLTVV.

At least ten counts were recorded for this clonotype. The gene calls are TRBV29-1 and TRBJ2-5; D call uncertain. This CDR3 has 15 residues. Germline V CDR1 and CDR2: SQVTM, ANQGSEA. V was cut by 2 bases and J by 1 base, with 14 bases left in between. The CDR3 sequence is CSVEKRTALQETQYF. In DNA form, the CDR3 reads TGCAGCGTTGAAAAGAGGACGGCACTCCAAGAGACCCAGTACTTC.

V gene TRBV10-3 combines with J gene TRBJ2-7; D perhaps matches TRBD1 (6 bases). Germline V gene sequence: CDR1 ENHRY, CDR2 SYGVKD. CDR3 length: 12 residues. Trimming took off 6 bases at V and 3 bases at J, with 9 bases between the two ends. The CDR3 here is CAIRGASYEQYF. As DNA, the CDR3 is TGTGCCATCAGGGGGGCGAGCTACGAGCAGTACTTC.

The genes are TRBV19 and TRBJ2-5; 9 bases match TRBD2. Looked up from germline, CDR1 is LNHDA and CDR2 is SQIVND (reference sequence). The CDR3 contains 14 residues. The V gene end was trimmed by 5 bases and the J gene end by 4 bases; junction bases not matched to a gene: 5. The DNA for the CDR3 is TGTGCCAGTAGTTGGGGACTAGCAGGAGAGACCCAGTACTTC. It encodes CASSWGLAGETQYF.

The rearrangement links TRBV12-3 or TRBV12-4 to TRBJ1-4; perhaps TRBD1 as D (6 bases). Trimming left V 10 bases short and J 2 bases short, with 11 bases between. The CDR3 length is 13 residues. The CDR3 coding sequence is TGTGCCACGCGACAGGCCACTAATGAAAAACTGTTTTTT. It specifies CATRQATNEKLFF.

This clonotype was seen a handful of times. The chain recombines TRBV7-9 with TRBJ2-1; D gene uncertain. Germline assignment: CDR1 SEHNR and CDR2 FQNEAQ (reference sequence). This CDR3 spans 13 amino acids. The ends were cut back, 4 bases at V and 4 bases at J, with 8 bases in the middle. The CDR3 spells CASSWDLYNEQFF. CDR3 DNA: TGTGCCAGCAGCTGGGATCTTTACAATGAGCAGTTCTTC.

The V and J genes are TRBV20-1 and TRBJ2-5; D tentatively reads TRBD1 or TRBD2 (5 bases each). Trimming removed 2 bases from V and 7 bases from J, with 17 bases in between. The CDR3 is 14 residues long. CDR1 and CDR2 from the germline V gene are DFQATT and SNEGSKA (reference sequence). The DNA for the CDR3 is TGCAGTGCTAGAATGGGGACCTCCGCTTGGACCCAGTACTTC. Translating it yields CSARMGTSAWTQYF.

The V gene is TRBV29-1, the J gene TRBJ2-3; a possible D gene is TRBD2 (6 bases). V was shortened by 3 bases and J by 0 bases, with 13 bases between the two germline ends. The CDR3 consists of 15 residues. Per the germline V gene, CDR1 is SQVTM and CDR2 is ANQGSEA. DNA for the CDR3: TGCAGCGTTGACTTAGCGGTTACTAGCACAGATACGCAGTATTTT. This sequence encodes CSVDLAVTSTDTQYF.

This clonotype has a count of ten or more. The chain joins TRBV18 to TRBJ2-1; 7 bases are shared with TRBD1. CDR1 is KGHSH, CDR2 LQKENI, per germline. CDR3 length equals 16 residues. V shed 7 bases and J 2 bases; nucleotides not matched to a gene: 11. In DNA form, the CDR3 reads TGTGCCAGCTTCCCCAATCGGGACAGCACCTACAATGAGCAGTTCTTC. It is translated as CASFPNRDSTYNEQFF.